Listed below are T cell receptor beta chains from one sample, sequenced in a study of blood T cell repertoires in COVID-19. Sequenced by immunoSEQ multiplex PCR; TCRdb stores in-frame clones only, minus some. The profile shows some 150,000 clones, less than 85% of them singletons. The material sequenced was peripheral blood. These receptors were collected from a woman aged 80 or over in a cohort sampled during active or convalescent COVID-19. CDR3s include the opening cysteine and the closing phenylalanine or tryptophan. A D gene is named only where the DNA matches it firmly. Not all rows give a size; the values are once, few, many and, for expanded clones, a class.

J gene | clone size | D gene | V gene | CDR3 DNA | CDR3 protein
TRBJ1-3 | once | . | TRBV5-4 | TGTGCCAGCAGCTTGGCAGGGTGGGGAAACACCATATATTTT | CASSLAGWGNTIYF
TRBJ1-6 | . | . | TRBV15 | TGTGCCACCAGCAGAGAACCGGTCTATTCACCCCTCCACTTT | CATSREPVYSPLHF
TRBJ1-3 | . | . | TRBV6-1 | TGTGCCAGCAGTGAAGAGTCCAGGCGAAGAAACACCATATATTTT | CASSEESRRRNTIYF
TRBJ2-1 | . | TRBD1 | TRBV7-9 | TGTGCCAGCAGCCACGACAGGGGGAGGCTAAGTGAGCAGTTCTTC | CASSHDRGRLSEQFF
TRBJ2-3 | . | TRBD2 | TRBV18 | TGTGCCAGCTTCACAGCGGGGGGCCCAGATACGCAGTATTTT | CASFTAGGPDTQYF
TRBJ2-3 | . | TRBD2 | TRBV5-4 | TGTGCCAGCAGCCCCGGACTAGGCACAGATACGCAGTATTTT | CASSPGLGTDTQYF
TRBJ1-6 | . | . | TRBV23-1 | TGCGCCAGCAGTCCACTCTCTAGGTCCTTCTATAATTCACCCCTCCACTTT | CASSPLSRSFYNSPLHF
TRBJ2-1 | . | TRBD2 | TRBV5-6 | TGTGCCAGCAGCTCGGGACTAGCGGGGACACCAGGGGAGCAGTTCTTC | CASSSGLAGTPGEQFF
TRBJ1-2 | . | . | TRBV19 | TGTGCCAGTAGTATAGCCGCCGACAGATTCTATGGCTACACCTTC | CASSIAADRFYGYTF
TRBJ2-7 | . | TRBD1 | TRBV6-1 | TGTGCCAGCAGTGAGGACAGGGGGAACTCCTACGAGCAGTACTTC | CASSEDRGNSYEQYF
TRBJ2-7 | . | TRBD1 | TRBV25-1 | TGTGCCAGCAGTGAAATGGGACACGGGACAGGGTCGCAAGAGCAGTACTTC | CASSEMGHGTGSQEQYF
TRBJ1-1 | few | . | TRBV6-6 | TGTGCCAGCAGTCCACCCAGCGGTATTGAAGCTTTCTTT | CASSPPSGIEAFF
TRBJ2-7 | . | . | TRBV21-1 | TGTGCCAGCAGACTCCCGACAGGGGCTTACGAGCAGTACTTC | CASRLPTGAYEQYF
TRBJ1-1 | . | . | TRBV19 | TGTGCCACCGAGACAATACAGGGTCGGGACACTGAAGCTTTCTTT | CATETIQGRDTEAFF
TRBJ1-1 | . | . | TRBV5-4 | TGTGCCAGCAGCAACGGGGTCATGAACACTGAAGCTTTCTTT | CASSNGVMNTEAFF
TRBJ1-2 | few | . | TRBV29-1 | TGCAGCGTTGAAGACCCCACAGGGTCGGGTGGCTACACCTTC | CSVEDPTGSGGYTF
TRBJ2-1 | . | TRBD1 | TRBV2 | TGTGCCAGCCTACGGGACAGGAGCTCCTACAATGAGCAGTTCTTC | CASLRDRSSYNEQFF